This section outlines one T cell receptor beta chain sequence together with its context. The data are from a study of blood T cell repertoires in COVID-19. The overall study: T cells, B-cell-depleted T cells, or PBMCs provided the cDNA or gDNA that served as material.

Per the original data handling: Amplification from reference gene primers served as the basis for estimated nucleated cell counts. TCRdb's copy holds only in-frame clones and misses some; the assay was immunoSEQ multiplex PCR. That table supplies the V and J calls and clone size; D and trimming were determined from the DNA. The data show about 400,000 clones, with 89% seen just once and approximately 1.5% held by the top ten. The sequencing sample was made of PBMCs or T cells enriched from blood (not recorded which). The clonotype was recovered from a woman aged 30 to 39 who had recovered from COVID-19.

CDR3 coding DNA: TGTGCCAGCAGCCTCCTCGGGGACTCACAAAGTACAGATACGCAGTATTTT. Protein: CASSLLGDSQSTDTQYF. The chain uses TRBV7-9 and TRBJ2-3; D is possibly TRBD2 (6 bases). Trimming removed 5 bases from V and 3 bases from J, with 21 bases in between. There are 17 residues in the CDR3. The germline gives CDR1 SEHNR, CDR2 FQNEAQ (reference sequence).